This T cell receptor beta chain was profiled in a study of blood T cell repertoires in COVID-19. Method: immunoSEQ multiplex PCR; TCRdb's copy keeps in-frame clones and lacks some. The sample lists roughly 200,000 clones; roughly 80% were seen once. The CDR3 runs 13 residues. After removal of 3 bases from V and 6 bases from J, the junction contained 2 bases not matched to a gene. Germline CDR1 SQVTM, CDR2 ANQGSEA. This chain uses TRBV29-1 with TRBJ1-5; 10 positions agree with TRBD1. Material: peripheral blood. This clonotype originated in a man aged 50 to 59 who had recovered from COVID-19. The chain's CDR3 is CSVETGGGQPQHF. The DNA for the CDR3 is TGCAGCGTTGAGACAGGGGGCGGTCAGCCCCAGCATTTT. Full variable domain (remainder filled in from reference TRBV29-1 and TRBJ1-5): SAVISQKPSRDICQRGTSLTIQCQVDSQVTMMFWYRQQPGQSLTLIATANQGSEATYESGFVIDKFPISRPNLTFSTLTVSNMSPEDSSIYLCSVETGGGQPQHFGDGTRLSIL.